These T cell receptor beta chains were read from a single sample in a study of blood T cell repertoires in COVID-19. Measured with immunoSEQ multiplex PCR; TCRdb has only the in-frame clones, and not every one. Of tens of thousands of clones listed, about four fifths were seen once; the top ten hold roughly 13%. Sequenced sample: peripheral blood. Source of these receptors: a man in his fifties or sixties with COVID-19, enrolled during active disease. The CDR3 runs from the conserved cysteine through the conserved F or W. Each record gives: clone size, V gene, J gene, D gene, CDR3 protein, CDR3 DNA. A D gene is named only where the DNA matches it firmly. Clone size is stated in some rows and not others, as once, few, many or a class when expanded.

>.|TRBV2|TRBJ1-3|.
CASSSLSSGNTIYF
TGTGCCAGCAGTAGCCTAAGCTCTGGAAACACCATATATTTT
>.|TRBV7-8|TRBJ2-1|TRBD2
CASSLGAGGSYNEQFF
TGTGCCAGCAGCTTAGGAGCGGGGGGCTCCTACAATGAGCAGTTCTTC
>.|TRBV5-1|TRBJ2-7|TRBD2
CASSLFPEAGGRSYEQYF
TGCGCCAGCAGCTTGTTTCCCGAAGCGGGGGGGCGTTCCTACGAGCAGTACTTC
>.|TRBV5-1|TRBJ2-7|TRBD1
CASSLSGQERNEQYF
TGCGCCAGCAGCTTGTCGGGACAGGAGAGGAACGAGCAGTACTTC
>.|TRBV7-6|TRBJ1-4|.
CASSPSGDEKLFF
TGTGCCAGCAGCCCGTCGGGGGATGAAAAACTGTTTTTT
>.|TRBV11-2|TRBJ2-1|.
CASSTYVVESYNEQFF
TGTGCCAGCAGCACGTATGTAGTGGAGTCCTACAATGAGCAGTTCTTC
>.|TRBV7-3|TRBJ2-2|.
CASRPGPANTGELFF
TGTGCCAGCAGACCCGGTCCCGCAAACACCGGGGAGCTGTTTTTT
>.|TRBV20-1|TRBJ1-2|.
CSALTSDGYTF
TGCAGTGCCCTTACTAGTGATGGCTACACCTTC
>.|TRBV30|TRBJ2-5|.
CAWSDGAGETQYF
TGTGCCTGGAGTGACGGTGCAGGGGAGACCCAGTACTTC
>.|TRBV9|TRBJ2-5|.
CASSAGQEETQYF
TGTGCCAGCAGCGCGGGACAAGAAGAGACCCAGTACTTC
>.|TRBV11-2|TRBJ2-1|TRBD2
CASSTGGITYNEQFF
TGTGCCAGCAGCACGGGGGGAATTACCTACAATGAGCAGTTCTTC
>.|TRBV9|TRBJ1-2|TRBD1
CASSGQGLSSNYGYTF
TGTGCCAGCAGTGGACAGGGTCTTTCTTCTAACTATGGCTACACCTTC
>.|TRBV5-6|TRBJ2-7|.
CASISRGNEYEQYF
TGTGCCAGCATTTCAAGGGGTAATGAGTACGAGCAGTACTTC
>.|TRBV7-6|TRBJ2-2|TRBD2
CASSFGGGTGELFF
TGTGCCAGCAGCTTTGGCGGGGGCACCGGGGAGCTGTTTTTT
>.|TRBV12-5|TRBJ2-2|.
CASGPYSSVSSGELFF
TGTGCTAGTGGTCCGTACTCCTCTGTATCTTCCGGGGAGCTGTTTTTT
>.|TRBV7-2|TRBJ2-2|.
CASRRDSVQVAGELFF
TGTGCCAGCAGACGGGACTCCGTCCAGGTCGCCGGGGAGCTGTTTTTT
>.|TRBV6-5|TRBJ2-5|.
CASSLYSSKEETQYF
TGTGCCAGCAGTTTGTACAGCTCGAAGGAAGAGACCCAGTACTTC
>.|TRBV7-9|TRBJ1-2|TRBD1
CASGPRTGGGNGYTF
TGTGCCAGCGGCCCGAGAACAGGGGGCGGAAATGGCTACACCTTC
>few|TRBV7-9|TRBJ1-6|TRBD1
CASTRDRGGNSPLHF
TGTGCCAGCACCAGGGACAGGGGAGGGAATTCACCCCTCCACTTT
>.|TRBV10-1|TRBJ2-1|TRBD1
CASSERGLMSRGHNEQFF
TGCGCCAGCAGTGAGAGGGGGCTAATGAGTAGGGGACACAATGAGCAGTTCTTC
>.|TRBV5-1|TRBJ1-1|.
CASSSGSENTEAFF
TGCGCCAGCAGCTCAGGATCGGAGAACACTGAAGCTTTCTTT
>few|TRBV4-1|TRBJ2-2|TRBD2
CASSQGKRGVRGELFF
TGCGCCAGCAGCCAAGGGAAGCGGGGGGTCAGGGGGGAGCTGTTTTTT
>.|TRBV21-1|TRBJ1-6|.
CASSKVEGDPNSPLHF
TGTGCCAGCAGCAAAGTGGAGGGTGATCCTAATTCACCCCTCCACTTT
>.|TRBV18|TRBJ2-3|TRBD2
CASSPKIMAGGQTDTQYF
TGTGCCAGCTCACCAAAGATCATGGCGGGGGGGCAGACAGATACGCAGTATTTT
>.|TRBV2|TRBJ2-4|TRBD1
CASTDRGGGNIQYF
TGTGCCAGCACGGACAGGGGAGGGGGAAACATTCAGTACTTC
>.|TRBV3-1/TRBV3-2|TRBJ1-1|TRBD1
CASSPHQGGRTEAFF
TGTGCCAGCAGCCCGCACCAGGGGGGACGGACTGAAGCTTTCTTT
>.|TRBV29-1|TRBJ2-3|TRBD2
CSTIAGISTDTQYF
TGCAGCACAATAGCGGGGATAAGCACAGATACGCAGTATTTT
>.|TRBV3-1/TRBV3-2|TRBJ1-2|TRBD1
CASSLRQGSGYTF
TGTGCCAGCAGCCTTAGACAGGGTTCTGGCTACACCTTC